These T cell receptor beta chains were read from a single sample in a study of blood T cell repertoires in COVID-19. The assay was immunoSEQ multiplex PCR, and TCRdb's table has in-frame clones only and misses some. This table holds 140,000 to 150,000 clones, approximately 85% found once. Sequencing used peripheral blood. These receptors all come from a woman aged 55-69 years with COVID-19, enrolled during active disease. CDR3s include the opening cysteine and the closing phenylalanine or tryptophan. D genes are given only for firm matches. Only some rows state a clone size, as once, few, many or a class for expanded clones.

cdr3_nt cdr3_aa d_call clone_size j_call v_call
TGCGCCAGCAGCTTGTTTAGCGACCAGGCGAACACCGGGGAGCTGTTTTTT CASSLFSDQANTGELFF NA NA TRBJ2-2 TRBV5-1
TGTGCCTGGAGAGGGACAGGGGTTGCTGGCTACACCTTC CAWRGTGVAGYTF TRBD1 NA TRBJ1-2 TRBV30
TGTGCCAGCAGCCATGTCGGACAGGGGCCAGGCTCACCCCTCCACTTT CASSHVGQGPGSPLHF TRBD1 few TRBJ1-6 TRBV3-1/TRBV3-2
TGTGCCAGCAGCTTTGGATACACAGGGGGCTCCTACGAGCAGTACTTC CASSFGYTGGSYEQYF TRBD1 NA TRBJ2-7 TRBV5-8
TGTGCCAGCAGCGTAACAGGGAGGGACACTGAAGCTTTCTTT CASSVTGRDTEAFF NA few TRBJ1-1 TRBV7-3
TGCGCCAGCAGCCCCTGGGGGGGCGAAGCTTTCTTT CASSPWGGEAFF NA NA TRBJ1-1 TRBV5-1
TGTGCCAGCAGCCCCCGGACAGTAAGGACTGAAGCTTTCTTT CASSPRTVRTEAFF NA NA TRBJ1-1 TRBV13
TGTGCCAGGGGTGGTGGGCGCGTGGGCGGCTACACCTTC CARGGGRVGGYTF NA NA TRBJ1-2 TRBV9
TGTGCCAGCAGCTTGCCCCGGGGAGGCAGTGAAGCTTTCTTT CASSLPRGGSEAFF NA NA TRBJ1-1 TRBV5-6
TGTGCCAGCAGCCAGACGGGGTACAGAGAATCGGGCGAGCAGTACTTC CASSQTGYRESGEQYF NA NA TRBJ2-7 TRBV14
TGTGCCAGCTCACCCAGACAGGCAACTAATGAAAAACTGTTTTTT CASSPRQATNEKLFF NA NA TRBJ1-4 TRBV18
TGTGCCAGCAGTTTGGGGCGACAGGGAGGTCAGCCCCAGCATTTT CASSLGRQGGQPQHF TRBD1 NA TRBJ1-5 TRBV28
TGTGCCAGCAGCTTATACGAGGGGACTACCGCAGGGACTGAAGCTTTCTTT CASSLYEGTTAGTEAFF NA NA TRBJ1-1 TRBV11-2
TGTGCCAGCTCACCGGGACAGGGCACAGATACGCAGTATTTT CASSPGQGTDTQYF TRBD1 NA TRBJ2-3 TRBV18
TGTGCCAGCAGTTTGCCCCTTCTAGCGGGGTTGAAGAATGAGCAGTTCTTC CASSLPLLAGLKNEQFF TRBD2 NA TRBJ2-1 TRBV28
TGTGCCAGCTCACCATTTTTGGCTCCGAGGGGGCCTGCAACTAATGAAAAACTGTTTTTT CASSPFLAPRGPATNEKLFF TRBD1 NA TRBJ1-4 TRBV18
TGTGCCAGCACCGTCGGCGCAGGTTATACCTACGAGCAGTACTTC CASTVGAGYTYEQYF NA NA TRBJ2-7 TRBV9
TGTGCCAGCAGCGTAGTGGGGGAGGCCACAGATACGCAGTATTTT CASSVVGEATDTQYF NA NA TRBJ2-3 TRBV9
TGTGCCAGCAGTCCCCATCTGAACACTGAAGCTTTCTTT CASSPHLNTEAFF NA NA TRBJ1-1 TRBV28
TGCGCCAGCAGCTTGAGGTTGGCGGGGGAGAGGAGCACAGATACGCAGTATTTT CASSLRLAGERSTDTQYF TRBD2 NA TRBJ2-3 TRBV5-1
TGTGCCAGCAGACACAAGGGACTAGCGGGTCCTTACAATGAGCAGTTCTTC CASRHKGLAGPYNEQFF TRBD2 NA TRBJ2-1 TRBV7-2
TGTGCCAGCAAGGACAGCACCCCGGCGGGCTATGGCTACACCTTC CASKDSTPAGYGYTF NA once TRBJ1-2 TRBV5-8
TGTGCCAGCAGTGATATCGGAGGCAGAGAGACTGAAGCTTTCTTT CASSDIGGRETEAFF NA NA TRBJ1-1 TRBV2
TGTGCCAGCAGCCAGGATTCGGGACTAGCGGGGGGAAATGAGCAGTTCTTC CASSQDSGLAGGNEQFF TRBD2 NA TRBJ2-1 TRBV3-1/TRBV3-2
TGTGCCTGGAGTACAGGGGGTAGCCAAGAGACCCAGTACTTC CAWSTGGSQETQYF TRBD1 NA TRBJ2-5 TRBV30
TGTGCCAGCAGCGGGAAATGGGACAGGCCGAACACTGAAGCTTTCTTT CASSGKWDRPNTEAFF TRBD1 NA TRBJ1-1 TRBV7-6
TGTGCCAGCAGCAAATTCCTGACTGAAGCTTTCTTT CASSKFLTEAFF NA NA TRBJ1-1 TRBV21-1
TGTGCCAGCAGTTCCTGGGGAGGTAGCGCTTTCTTT CASSSWGGSAFF NA NA TRBJ1-1 TRBV12-3/TRBV12-4
TGTGCCAGCAGCTTAAAACAGGGCTATGAGCAGTTCTTC CASSLKQGYEQFF NA NA TRBJ2-1 TRBV7-7
TGTGCCAGCAGCTTGGAACTAAGACAAGAGACCCAGTACTTC CASSLELRQETQYF NA NA TRBJ2-5 TRBV5-6
TGTGCCAGCAGCGTATCAGGGTCCCGGACAGGGGGAAGGAATGGCTACACCTTC CASSVSGSRTGGRNGYTF TRBD1 NA TRBJ1-2 TRBV9
TGTGCCAGCAGCTTAGTCCCTAGCGGGGGGGCGTTAGATACGCAGTATTTT CASSLVPSGGALDTQYF TRBD2 NA TRBJ2-3 TRBV11-2
TGCGCCAGCAGCTCAATGACTAGCGGGGGGGAAGAGACCCAGTACTTC CASSSMTSGGEETQYF TRBD2 NA TRBJ2-5 TRBV5-1
TGCGCCAGCAGCTTGGGCCCTCAGGGAGGGGACATTCAGTACTTC CASSLGPQGGDIQYF TRBD2 NA TRBJ2-4 TRBV5-1
TGCGCCAGCAGCCAAGACGCGTCCGAAAATGCCTACGAGCAGTACTTC CASSQDASENAYEQYF NA NA TRBJ2-7 TRBV4-1
TGTGCCAGCAGGGCCGGGACAGGGTATGAAAAACTGTTTTTT CASRAGTGYEKLFF TRBD1 NA TRBJ1-4 TRBV6-5
TGTGCCAGTAGTATACGGCTAGCGACAGATGAGCAGTTCTTC CASSIRLATDEQFF NA NA TRBJ2-1 TRBV19
TGTGCCAGCAGTACAAGCGGGGGGGAGACCCAGTACTTC CASSTSGGETQYF TRBD2 NA TRBJ2-5 TRBV2
TGTGCCAGCAGCCCCGACGGTGGAGGGGGCTGGCAGCCCCAGCATTTT CASSPDGGGGWQPQHF TRBD1 few TRBJ1-5 TRBV7-2
TGTGCCAGCAGTTTTCGGCAAGAGACCCAGTACTTC CASSFRQETQYF NA NA TRBJ2-5 TRBV12-3/TRBV12-4
TGCGCCAGCAGCTTGGCCGGGGGGCGGAACCAAGAGACCCAGTACTTC CASSLAGGRNQETQYF NA once TRBJ2-5 TRBV5-1
TGTGCCAGCTCACCCCAATCCGCGGGGGAGCTGTTTTTT CASSPQSAGELFF NA once TRBJ2-2 TRBV18
TGTGCCAGCAGCATCACAGGGGGCCCCGGATCACCCCTCCACTTT CASSITGGPGSPLHF TRBD1 NA TRBJ1-6 TRBV11-3
TGCGCCAGCAGTTCAGGGGTCAATAATGAAAAACTGTTTTTT CASSSGVNNEKLFF NA NA TRBJ1-4 TRBV5-1
TGTGCCAGCAGCGTAGGTATAGCGGGGACCGGTGAGCAGTTCTTC CASSVGIAGTGEQFF TRBD2 NA TRBJ2-1 TRBV9
TGTGCCAGCAGCCAGGGACAGGGGGACACTGAAGCTTTCTTT CASSQGQGDTEAFF TRBD1 few TRBJ1-1 TRBV7-3
TGCGCCAGCAGCCCGGGGGACAGGCTTGGCTACACCTTC CASSPGDRLGYTF TRBD1 NA TRBJ1-2 TRBV5-1
TGCGCCAGCAGCTTGGGAGACCAGGGCGCTGAAGCTTTCTTT CASSLGDQGAEAFF NA once TRBJ1-1 TRBV5-1
TGTGCCAGCAGTGGAACCCCCGGACAGCCGAACACTGAAGCTTTCTTT CASSGTPGQPNTEAFF NA NA TRBJ1-1 TRBV6-1
TGTGCCAGCAGCAAACAGGGGGGTCCAGAGACCCAGTACTTC CASSKQGGPETQYF TRBD1 NA TRBJ2-5 TRBV7-3
TGTGCCAGCAGCCACTCACAGGGATCGAACACCGGGGAGCTGTTTTTT CASSHSQGSNTGELFF NA NA TRBJ2-2 TRBV3-1/TRBV3-2
TGTGCCAGCAGCCCAAGAGTGGCTTTCTTT CASSPRVAFF NA NA TRBJ1-1 TRBV9
TGCAGTGCGAGTGGGACTAGTAGAGAGACCCAGTACTTC CSASGTSRETQYF TRBD2 NA TRBJ2-5 TRBV20-1
TGTGCCAGTGAAGAGGACAGGGGCGGGAATCAGCCCCAGCATTTT CASEEDRGGNQPQHF TRBD1 once TRBJ1-5 TRBV2
TGTGCCAGCGTCTCGGGACTCCGCAATTCACCCCTCCACTTT CASVSGLRNSPLHF NA NA TRBJ1-6 TRBV6-5
TGTGCCAGCAGTGACTCGGTCGGGACAGAACTCACCCTTTGGGGCTACACCTTC CASSDSVGTELTLWGYTF TRBD1 NA TRBJ1-2 TRBV6-4